These T cell receptor beta chains were read from a single sample in a study of T cells in Graves' hyperthyroidism and ophthalmopathy. TCRdb re-called the multiplex PCR reads with MiXCR, one entry per CDR3 protein. The sample holds some 400,000 distinct CDR3 sequences; roughly 13% are singletons and the top ten take around 20%. Sequenced input: blood. The receptors originated from a man aged 25 to 45 with Graves' hyperthyroidism that later progressed to Graves' ophthalmopathy. Both conserved end residues are trimmed from each CDR3. Each record gives: V gene, J gene, CDR3 protein.

TRBV4-2,TRBJ2-7,ASSQDQIYEQY
TRBV13,TRBJ1-5,ASSLGSSNQPQH
TRBV5-5,TRBJ2-1,ASQIGLSYNEQF
TRBV20-1,TRBJ2-3,SPTTDTQY
TRBV20-1,TRBJ1-2,SAKGIHGYT
TRBV20-1,TRBJ2-7,SAPGTSYTYEQY
TRBV20-1,TRBJ1-2,SARDIARGLLFYGYT
TRBV15,TRBJ2-7,ATSRVRGYEQY
TRBV12-3/TRBV12-4,TRBJ1-2,ASSLEGSGYT
TRBV6-1,TRBJ2-5,ASTSPGTRRAQY
TRBV20-1,TRBJ2-2,SARDTRRGGFRAGELF
TRBV9,TRBJ2-7,ASSVGGHLSYEQY
TRBV28,TRBJ1-5,ASRSTGTGGGQPQH
TRBV2,TRBJ1-6,ASSEALTGPNSPLH
TRBV19,TRBJ1-1,ASSIKGWDTEAF
TRBV28,TRBJ1-4,ASSLWSLGNEKLF
TRBV5-1,TRBJ2-1,ASSLPSAGGHHNEQF
TRBV5-1,TRBJ2-1,ASSEGLAGGSYNEQF
TRBV27,TRBJ2-3,ASSVLAGGTNTQY
TRBV6-2/TRBV6-3,TRBJ2-3,ASSYPNTAQQGSTDTQY
TRBV27,TRBJ1-5,ASSFVPGRQPQH
TRBV9,TRBJ2-7,ASSGAGDEQY
TRBV5-1,TRBJ2-3,ASSLNTDTQY
TRBV30,TRBJ2-1,ACPQAGRARNEQF
TRBV28,TRBJ1-5,ASRGTANQPQH
TRBV14,TRBJ2-3,ASSPAKPDTQY
TRBV5-1,TRBJ2-1,ASRGTSGHNEQF
TRBV5-1,TRBJ1-4,ASSRRGAATNEKLF
TRBV11-2,TRBJ2-3,ANSPYTDTQY
TRBV24-1,TRBJ2-3,ACRDRNTDTQY
TRBV6-5,TRBJ1-2,ASSYSTQVYGYT
TRBV28,TRBJ1-1,ASSPQTGTEAF
TRBV7-8,TRBJ2-7,ASSPWSEPYEQY
TRBV2,TRBJ1-1,ASKGAGTEAF
TRBV6-2/TRBV6-3,TRBJ1-6,ASSYPGQGANSPLH
TRBV7-8,TRBJ2-1,ASSPLSVGTGLGEQF
TRBV5-1,TRBJ2-2,ASSHYPLAGGEVGELF
TRBV28,TRBJ1-3,ASSLSVSGNTIY
TRBV13,TRBJ2-1,ASSLVLGLAKPITYNEQF